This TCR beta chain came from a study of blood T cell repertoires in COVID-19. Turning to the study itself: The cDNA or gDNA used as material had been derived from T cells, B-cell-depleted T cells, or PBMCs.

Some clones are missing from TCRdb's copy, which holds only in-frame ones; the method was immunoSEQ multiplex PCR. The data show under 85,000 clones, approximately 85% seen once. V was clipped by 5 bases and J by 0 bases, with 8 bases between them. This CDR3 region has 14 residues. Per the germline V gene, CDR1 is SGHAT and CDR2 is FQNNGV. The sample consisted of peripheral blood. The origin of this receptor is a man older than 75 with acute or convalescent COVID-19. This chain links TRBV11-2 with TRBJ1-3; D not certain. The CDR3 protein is CASSPPSSGNTIYF. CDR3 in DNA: TGTGCCAGCAGCCCCCCCAGCTCTGGAAACACCATATATTTT.